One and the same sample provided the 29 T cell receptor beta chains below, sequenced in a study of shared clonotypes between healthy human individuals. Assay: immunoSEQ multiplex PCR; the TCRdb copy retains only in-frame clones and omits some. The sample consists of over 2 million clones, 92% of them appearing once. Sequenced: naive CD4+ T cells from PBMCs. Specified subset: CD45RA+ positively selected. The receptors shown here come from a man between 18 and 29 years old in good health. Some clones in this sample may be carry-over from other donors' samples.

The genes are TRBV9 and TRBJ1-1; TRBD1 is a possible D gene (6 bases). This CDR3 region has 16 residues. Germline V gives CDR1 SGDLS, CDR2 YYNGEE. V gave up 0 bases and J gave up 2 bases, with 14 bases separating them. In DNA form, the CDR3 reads TGTGCCAGCAGCGTAGCTCCCCCAGGGGCCAACACTGAAGCTTTCTTT. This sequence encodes CASSVAPPGANTEAFF.

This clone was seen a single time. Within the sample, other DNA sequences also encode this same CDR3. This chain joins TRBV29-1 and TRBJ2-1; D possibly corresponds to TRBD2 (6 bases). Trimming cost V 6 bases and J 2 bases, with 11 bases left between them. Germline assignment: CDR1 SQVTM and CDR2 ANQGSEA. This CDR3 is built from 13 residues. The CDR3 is CSVGTSPYNEQFF. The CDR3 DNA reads TGCAGCGTAGGGACTTCACCCTACAATGAGCAGTTCTTC.

CDR3 coding DNA: TGTGCCACCACCCCGGGACAGTTGAACACTGAAGCTTTCTTT. Translated, it gives CATTPGQLNTEAFF. The chain links TRBV28 to TRBJ1-1, with 7 bases identical to TRBD1. This CDR3 contains 14 residues. After removal of 10 bases from V and 0 bases from J, the junction contained 8 bases not matched to a gene. Looked up from germline, CDR1 is MDHEN and CDR2 is SYDVKM.

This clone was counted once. The CDR3: CATSIGQRNTEAFF. The CDR3 DNA sequence: TGTGCCACCAGCATCGGACAGAGGAACACTGAAGCTTTCTTT. V and J are TRBV15 and TRBJ1-1; D possibly corresponds to TRBD1 (6 bases). The CDR3 totals 14 residues. V shed 4 bases and J shed 1 base, with 10 bases lying between them. From germline, CDR1 is LNHNV and CDR2 YYDKDF (reference sequence).

The CDR3 sequence is CASHPRQGRSHNEQFF. The DNA of the CDR3 is TGTGCCAGCCATCCCCGACAGGGCCGGTCCCACAATGAGCAGTTCTTC. This chain connects TRBV28 to TRBJ2-1; 7 bases fit TRBD1. V was clipped by 8 bases and J by 5 bases; unmatched bases: 15. CDR3 length equals 16 residues. The V gene's germline CDR1 is MDHEN and CDR2 SYDVKM.

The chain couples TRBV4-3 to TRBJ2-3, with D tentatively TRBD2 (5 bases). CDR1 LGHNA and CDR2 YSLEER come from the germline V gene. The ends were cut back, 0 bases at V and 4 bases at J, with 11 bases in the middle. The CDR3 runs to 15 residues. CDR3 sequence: CASSQDMGAPDTQYF. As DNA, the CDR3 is TGCGCCAGCAGCCAAGATATGGGAGCGCCAGATACGCAGTATTTT.

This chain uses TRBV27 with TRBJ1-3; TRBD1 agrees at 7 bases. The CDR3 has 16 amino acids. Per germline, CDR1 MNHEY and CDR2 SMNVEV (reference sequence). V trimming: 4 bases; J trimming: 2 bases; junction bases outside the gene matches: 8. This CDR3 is CASSSYGTETGNTIYF. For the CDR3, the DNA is TGTGCCAGCAGTTCTTACGGGACAGAAACTGGAAACACCATATATTTT.

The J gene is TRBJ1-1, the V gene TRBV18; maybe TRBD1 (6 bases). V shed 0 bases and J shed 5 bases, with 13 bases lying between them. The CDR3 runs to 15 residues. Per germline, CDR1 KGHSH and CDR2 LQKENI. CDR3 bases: TGTGCCAGCTCACCACCTCTGGGGGCGCCGACTGAAGCTTTCTTT. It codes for CASSPPLGAPTEAFF. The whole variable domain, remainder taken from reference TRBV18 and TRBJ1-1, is NAGVMQNPRHLVRRRGQEARLRCSPMKGHSHVYWYRQLPEEGLKFMVYLQKENIIDESGMPKERFSAEFPKEGPSILRIQQVVRGDSAAYFCASSPPLGAPTEAFFGQGTRLTVV.

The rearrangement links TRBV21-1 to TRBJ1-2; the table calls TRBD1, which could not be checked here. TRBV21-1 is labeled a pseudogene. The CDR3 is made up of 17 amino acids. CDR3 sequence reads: CASSKGEQGPANYGYTF. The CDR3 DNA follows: TGTGCCAGCAGCAAAGGAGAACAGGGCCCAGCTAACTATGGCTACACCTTC.

The CDR3 sequence is CASSQGDRGHSGANVLTF. DNA for the CDR3: TGCGCCAGCAGCCAAGGGGACAGGGGCCACTCTGGGGCCAACGTCCTGACTTTC. The chain combines TRBV4-3 with TRBJ2-6; TRBD1 matches 10 bases. V lost 1 base to trimming and J lost 0 bases; unmatched junction nucleotides: 3. The CDR3 spans 18 residues. CDR1 and CDR2 (germline): LGHNA, YSLEER.

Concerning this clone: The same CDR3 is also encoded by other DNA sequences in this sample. The CDR3 DNA sequence: TGCAGTGCTAGCCCCGAAGAGACCCAGTACTTC. This encodes CSASPEETQYF. The chain uses TRBV20-1 and TRBJ2-5; no clear D gene. The CDR3 consists of 11 residues. The germline gives CDR1 DFQATT, CDR2 SNEGSKA (reference sequence). V was shortened by 3 bases and J by 3 bases, with 5 bases between the two germline ends.

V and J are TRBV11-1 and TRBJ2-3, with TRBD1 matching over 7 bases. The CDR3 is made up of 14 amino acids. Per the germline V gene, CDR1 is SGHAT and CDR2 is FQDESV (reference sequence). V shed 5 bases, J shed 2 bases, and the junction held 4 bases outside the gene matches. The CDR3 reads CASSPGQLTDTQYF. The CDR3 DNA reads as TGTGCCAGCAGCCCGGGACAGCTCACAGATACGCAGTATTTT.

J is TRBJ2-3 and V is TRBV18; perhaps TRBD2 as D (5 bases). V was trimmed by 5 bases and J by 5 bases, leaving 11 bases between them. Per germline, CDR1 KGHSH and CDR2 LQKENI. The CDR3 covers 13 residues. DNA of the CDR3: TGTGCCAGCTCAGGGAGATCGGGAGATACGCAGTATTTT. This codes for CASSGRSGDTQYF.

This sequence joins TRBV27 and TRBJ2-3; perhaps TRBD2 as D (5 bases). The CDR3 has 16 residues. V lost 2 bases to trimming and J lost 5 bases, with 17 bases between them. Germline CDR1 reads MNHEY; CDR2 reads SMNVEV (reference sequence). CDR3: CASSLSVRAGGDTQYF. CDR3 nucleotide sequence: TGTGCCAGCAGTTTAAGTGTACGCGCCGGAGGAGATACGCAGTATTTT.

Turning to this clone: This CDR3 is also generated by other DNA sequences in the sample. The CDR3 DNA reads as TGTGCCAGCAGCTTGGACAGAGTCAACTATGGCTACACCTTC. Its translation is CASSLDRVNYGYTF. V usage is TRBV5-6 and J usage is TRBJ1-2; D gene uncertain. Trimming stripped 0 bases from V and 2 bases from J, with 8 bases between. The CDR3 has 14 residues. Germline V gene lookup returns CDR1 SGHDT and CDR2 YYEEEE.

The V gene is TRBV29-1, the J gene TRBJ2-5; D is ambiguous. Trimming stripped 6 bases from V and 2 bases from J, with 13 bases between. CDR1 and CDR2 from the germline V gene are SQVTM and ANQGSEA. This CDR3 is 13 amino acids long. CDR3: CSVRLVLQETQYF. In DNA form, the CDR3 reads TGCAGCGTGAGGCTCGTTCTTCAAGAGACCCAGTACTTC.

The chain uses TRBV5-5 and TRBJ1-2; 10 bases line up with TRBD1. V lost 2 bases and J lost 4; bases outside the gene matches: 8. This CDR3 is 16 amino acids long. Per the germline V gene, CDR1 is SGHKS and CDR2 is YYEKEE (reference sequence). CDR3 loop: CASSFRDRGRLYGYTF. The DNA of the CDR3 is TGTGCCAGCAGCTTCCGAGACAGGGGGCGGCTCTATGGCTACACCTTC.

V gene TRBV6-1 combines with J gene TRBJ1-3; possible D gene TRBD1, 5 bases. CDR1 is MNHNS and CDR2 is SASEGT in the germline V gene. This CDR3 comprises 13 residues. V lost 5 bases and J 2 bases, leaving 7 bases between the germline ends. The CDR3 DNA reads TGTGCCAGCAGTTCAGGGACTGGAAACACCATATATTTT. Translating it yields CASSSGTGNTIYF.

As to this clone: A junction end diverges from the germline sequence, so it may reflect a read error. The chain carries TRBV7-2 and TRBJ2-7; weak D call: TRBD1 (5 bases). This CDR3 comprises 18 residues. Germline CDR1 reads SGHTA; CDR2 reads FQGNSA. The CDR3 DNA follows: TGTGCCAGCAGCTTAGCGTCTGACGTCTTCTGGGGCTCCGACGAGCAGTACTTC. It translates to CASSLASDVFWGSDEQYF.

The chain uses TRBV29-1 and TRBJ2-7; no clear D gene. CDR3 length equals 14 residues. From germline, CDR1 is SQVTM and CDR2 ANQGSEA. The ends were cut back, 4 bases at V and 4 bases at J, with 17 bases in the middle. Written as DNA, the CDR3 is TGCAGCGTTGCGCAGAGTTTTCGCCTATACGAGCAGTACTTC. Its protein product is CSVAQSFRLYEQYF.

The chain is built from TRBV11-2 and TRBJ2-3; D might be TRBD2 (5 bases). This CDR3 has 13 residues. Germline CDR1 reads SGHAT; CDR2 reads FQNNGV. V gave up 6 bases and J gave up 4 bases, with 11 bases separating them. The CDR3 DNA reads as TGTGCCAGCAGAGGGAGTGGGGCAGATACGCAGTATTTT. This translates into CASRGSGADTQYF.

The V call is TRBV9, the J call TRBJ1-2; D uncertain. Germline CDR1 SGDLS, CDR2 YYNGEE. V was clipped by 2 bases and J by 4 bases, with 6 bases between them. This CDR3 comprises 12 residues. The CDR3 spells CASSVAPYGYTF. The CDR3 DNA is TGTGCCAGCAGCGTGGCCCCCTATGGCTACACCTTC.

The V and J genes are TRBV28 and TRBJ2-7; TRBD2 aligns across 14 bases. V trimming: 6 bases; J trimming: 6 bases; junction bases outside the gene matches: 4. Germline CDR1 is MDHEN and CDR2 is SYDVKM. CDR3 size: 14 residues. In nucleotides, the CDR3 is TGTGCCAGCAGGGGACTAGCGGGAGTTCCCGAGCAGTACTTC. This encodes CASRGLAGVPEQYF.

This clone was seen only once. The CDR3 nucleotides read TGTGCCAGCAGCAGTCCTGGGGGGGGCGAAAAACTGTTTTTT. Its translation is CASSSPGGGEKLFF. The chain couples TRBV5-4 to TRBJ1-4; D possibly corresponds to TRBD1 (6 bases). The ends were cut back, 4 bases at V and 8 bases at J, with 15 bases in the middle. In germline, CDR1 is SGHNT, CDR2 YYREEE (reference sequence). The CDR3 extends over 14 amino acids.

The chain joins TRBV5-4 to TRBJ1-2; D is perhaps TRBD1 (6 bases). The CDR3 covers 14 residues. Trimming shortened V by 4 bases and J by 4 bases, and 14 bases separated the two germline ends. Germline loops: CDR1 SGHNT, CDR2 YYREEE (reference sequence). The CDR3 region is CASSIPGQSYGYTF. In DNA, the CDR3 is TGTGCCAGCAGCATACCCGGACAGTCCTATGGCTACACCTTC.

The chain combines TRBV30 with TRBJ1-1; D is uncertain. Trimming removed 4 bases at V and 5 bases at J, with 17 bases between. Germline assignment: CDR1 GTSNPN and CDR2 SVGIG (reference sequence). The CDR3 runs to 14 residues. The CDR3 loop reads CAWITGLAVTEAFF. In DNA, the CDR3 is TGTGCCTGGATTACCGGCCTCGCTGTGACTGAAGCTTTCTTT.

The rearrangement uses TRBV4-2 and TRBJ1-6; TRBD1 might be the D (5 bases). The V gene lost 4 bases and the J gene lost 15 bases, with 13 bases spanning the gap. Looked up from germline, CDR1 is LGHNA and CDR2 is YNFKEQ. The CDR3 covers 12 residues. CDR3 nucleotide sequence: TGTGCCAGCAGCCCTAGTGGGGGAAACCTCCACTTT. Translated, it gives CASSPSGGNLHF.

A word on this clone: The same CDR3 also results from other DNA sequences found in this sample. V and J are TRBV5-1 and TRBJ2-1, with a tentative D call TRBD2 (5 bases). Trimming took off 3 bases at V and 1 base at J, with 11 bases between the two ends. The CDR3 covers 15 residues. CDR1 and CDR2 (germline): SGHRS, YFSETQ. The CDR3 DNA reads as TGCGCCAGCAGCTCAAGCGGAGATTCCTACAATGAGCAGTTCTTC. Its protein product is CASSSSGDSYNEQFF.

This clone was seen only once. In nucleotides, the CDR3 is TGTGCCAGCAGCCGAGCGGGGTACCAAGAGACCCAGTACTTC. Encoded protein: CASSRAGYQETQYF. J is TRBJ2-5 and V is TRBV7-8; 7 nucleotides align to TRBD2. The CDR3 consists of 14 residues. V lost 5 bases and J lost 0; bases outside the gene matches: 3. Germline V CDR1 and CDR2: SGHVS, FQNEAQ.